This T cell receptor (beta chain) appears in the sequencing data of a study of T-cell reconstitution after alpha-beta-depleted transplantation in children. This clonotype was observed many times. This CDR3 is 11 amino acids long. CDR1 and CDR2 from the germline V gene are SGHAT and FQNNGV. The V end was cut by 3 bases, the J end by 5 bases, with 4 bases between. A TCRbeta library incorporating unique molecular identifiers was prepared. TCRdb itself ran the PCR reads through MiXCR, one entry per CDR3 protein. The sample has approximately 83,000 distinct CDR3 sequences; 6.5% to 8.5% are singletons. This specimen was PBMCs from the stem cell graft donor, taken from the stem cell graft. The clonotype originates from a human donor who donated a stem cell graft to a child with congenital amegakaryocytic thrombocytopenia. The V call is TRBV11-2, the J call TRBJ2-5; D is ambiguous. As DNA, the CDR3 is TGTGCCAGCAGCTTTCACGAGACCCAGTACTTC. It is translated as CASSFHETQYF.